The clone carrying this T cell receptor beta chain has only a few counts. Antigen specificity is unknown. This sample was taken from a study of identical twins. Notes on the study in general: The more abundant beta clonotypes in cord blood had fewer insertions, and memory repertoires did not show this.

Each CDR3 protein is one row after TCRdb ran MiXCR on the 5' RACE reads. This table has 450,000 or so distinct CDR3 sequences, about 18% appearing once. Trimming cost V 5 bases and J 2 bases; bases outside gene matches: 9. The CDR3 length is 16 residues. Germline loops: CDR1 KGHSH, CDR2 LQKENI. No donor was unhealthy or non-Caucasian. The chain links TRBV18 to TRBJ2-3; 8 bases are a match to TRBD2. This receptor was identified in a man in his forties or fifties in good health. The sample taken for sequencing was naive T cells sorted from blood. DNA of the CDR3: TGTGCCAGCTCAGCCCTTTGGCGGGGGGACACAGATACGCAGTATTTT. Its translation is CASSALWRGDTDTQYF.